These 27 T cell receptor beta chains were sequenced from one sample in a study of T-cell memory formation after mild COVID-19. TCRdb re-derived calls from the 5' RACE reads in MiXCR, one entry per CDR3 protein. This table has about 600,000 distinct CDR3 sequences, 20% to 25% appearing once. The sample was PBMCs or a T cell subset sorted from them (not recorded which). These receptors were collected from an adult woman who had mild COVID-19 (a few samples of this study predate the infection). Cell type and time point are not known.

The chain has TRBV7-9 and TRBJ2-2; perhaps TRBD1 as D (5 bases). Per germline, CDR1 SEHNR and CDR2 FQNEAQ (reference sequence). Trimming shortened V by 4 bases and J by 7 bases, and 16 bases separated the two germline ends. The CDR3 runs 15 residues. CDR3 nucleotide sequence: TGTGCCAGCAGCTCCCCTCAGGGAAGAAACGGGGAGCTGTTTTTT. Translation gives CASSSPQGRNGELFF. The full variable domain, rest sourced from reference TRBV7-9 and TRBJ2-2, is DTGVSQNPRHKITKRGQNVTFRCDPISEHNRLYWYRQTLGQGPEFLTYFQNEAQLEKSRLLSDRFSAERPKGSFSTLEIQRTEQGDSAMYLCASSSPQGRNGELFFGEGSRLTVL.

V is TRBV3-1 and J is TRBJ2-3; TRBD2 matches 9 bases. Germline-derived CDR1 and CDR2 are LGHDT and YNNKEL (reference sequence). V trimming: 4 bases; J trimming: 2 bases; junction bases outside the gene matches: 4. The CDR3 covers 15 residues. The CDR3 DNA reads as TGTGCCAGCAGCCCCGGCGGGGGGGCCACAGATACGCAGTATTTT. Amino acids: CASSPGGGATDTQYF.

This clonotype was recorded a few times. The V call is TRBV6-5, the J call TRBJ2-5; D is perhaps TRBD2 (6 bases). With 10 bases removed from V and 4 bases from J, the gap between germline ends came to 16 bases. From germline, CDR1 is MNHEY and CDR2 SVGAGI. The CDR3 consists of 13 residues. The CDR3 bases are TGTGCCATCCAGGAGGGGCGAGGAGAGACCCAGTACTTC. This sequence encodes CAIQEGRGETQYF.

The chain recombines TRBV10-3 with TRBJ2-7; 10 positions agree with TRBD2. Trimming at V came to 6 bases and at J to 1 base, leaving 6 bases not matched to a gene. Germline V CDR1 and CDR2: ENHRY, SYGVKD. The CDR3 length is 15 residues. The CDR3 region is CAIRKTSGSSYEQYF. In DNA, the CDR3 is TGTGCCATCAGGAAGACTAGCGGGTCATCCTACGAGCAGTACTTC.

The J gene is TRBJ2-7, the V gene TRBV28; 11 bases are a match to TRBD1. V was clipped by 3 bases and J by 0 bases; unmatched bases: 1. Germline CDR1 is MDHEN and CDR2 is SYDVKM. The CDR3 loop spans 15 amino acids. Here the CDR3 reads CASSFGQGASYEQYF. Written as DNA, the CDR3 is TGTGCCAGCAGTTTTGGACAGGGGGCCTCCTACGAGCAGTACTTC.

This rearrangement joins TRBV20-1 to TRBJ2-1; 10 nucleotides line up with TRBD1. Germline loops: CDR1 DFQATT, CDR2 SNEGSKA (reference sequence). The length of the CDR3 is 13 residues. V dropped 6 bases and J dropped 7; count of bases not matched to a gene: 6. The CDR3 DNA sequence: TGCAGTGCACAGGGACAGGGGCGGAATGAGCAGTTCTTC. Encoded protein: CSAQGQGRNEQFF.

The rearrangement uses TRBV4-3 and TRBJ2-7; TRBD1 agrees at 7 bases. Germline CDR1 is LGHNA and CDR2 is YSLEER. The V and J ends lost 4 bases and 4 bases, in that order; junction bases with no gene match: 10. The CDR3 is 15 residues long. The CDR3 spells CASSPEQGKGYEQYF. The CDR3, as DNA: TGCGCCAGCAGCCCAGAACAGGGGAAGGGTTACGAGCAGTACTTC.

The CDR3 spells CSVRGGATDTQYF. The CDR3 bases are TGCAGCGTCCGCGGGGGGGCCACAGATACGCAGTATTTT. J is TRBJ2-3 and V is TRBV29-1; 9 bases fit TRBD2. Germline V gene sequence: CDR1 SQVTM, CDR2 ANQGSEA. This CDR3 is 13 amino acids long. V lost 6 bases to trimming and J lost 2 bases; unmatched junction nucleotides: 3.

This clonotype was seen many times. V gene TRBV2 combines with J gene TRBJ2-1, with TRBD2 matching 13 bases. The germline V gene encodes CDR1 SNHLY and CDR2 FYNNEI. The CDR3 extends over 18 amino acids. With 8 bases clipped from V and 6 bases from J, the junction kept 16 bases outside the gene matches. The CDR3 bases are TGTGCCAGCTGGGACTTGCAAGTTACTAGCGGGAGGGGCAATGAGCAGTTCTTC. Translation gives CASWDLQVTSGRGNEQFF.

The chain carries TRBV6-6 and TRBJ1-5; possible D gene TRBD1, 5 bases. V lost 8 bases, J lost 0 bases, and 14 bases lay in between. CDR3 length: 15 amino acids. Germline V CDR1 and CDR2: MNHNY, SVGAGI (reference sequence). DNA for the CDR3: TGTGCCAGCCGTAGACAGCCCGATAGCAATCAGCCCCAGCATTTT. Translation: CASRRQPDSNQPQHF.

V gene TRBV24-1 combines with J gene TRBJ1-5; D is undetermined. V lost 0 bases to trimming and J lost 11 bases, with 13 bases between them. The CDR3 contains 14 residues. CDR1 KGHDR and CDR2 SFDVKD come from the germline V gene. CDR3 sequence (DNA): TGTGCCACCAGTGATTTGGGCACCTCCTGGGCCCAGCATTTT. This gives the protein CATSDLGTSWAQHF.

This clonotype has at least ten counts. This chain joins TRBV7-2 and TRBJ2-1, with D perhaps matching TRBD1 or TRBD2 (5 bases each). Germline V gene data show CDR1 as SGHTA and CDR2 as FQGNSA. V lost 2 bases and J lost 5, with 13 bases in between. The CDR3 sequence is 15 residues long. CDR3 residues: CASSLHSGTHNEQFF. In DNA form, the CDR3 reads TGTGCCAGCAGCTTACACTCCGGGACCCACAATGAGCAGTTCTTC.

The V and J genes are TRBV11-2 and TRBJ2-3, with D perhaps matching TRBD2 (6 bases). Germline lookup yields CDR1 SGHAT and CDR2 FQNNGV. Deletions cut 3 bases from V and 2 bases from J, with 18 bases between. CDR3 length: 17 residues. CDR3 nucleotide sequence: TGTGCCAGCAGCTTTAATGAGCTAGCGCTTCTCACAGATACGCAGTATTTT. It is translated as CASSFNELALLTDTQYF. Based on the CDR3 plus reference TRBV11-2 and TRBJ2-3, the full variable domain is EAGVAQSPRYKIIEKRQSVAFWCNPISGHATLYWYQQILGQGPKLLIQFQNNGVVDDSQLPKDRFSAERLKGVDSTLKIQPAKLEDSAVYLCASSFNELALLTDTQYFGPGTRLTVL.

In this sample, this clonotype turned up many times. The chain uses TRBV12-3 or TRBV12-4 and TRBJ1-2, with 10 nucleotides matching TRBD1. V lost 0 bases and J lost 2; bases outside the gene matches: 0. The CDR3 has 15 residues. The CDR3 loop reads CASSLAGQGNYGYTF. CDR3 sequence (DNA): TGTGCCAGCAGTTTAGCGGGACAGGGGAACTATGGCTACACCTTC.

This chain links TRBV20-1 with TRBJ2-7; 9 bases are a match to TRBD2. This CDR3 spans 13 amino acids. V was pared by 8 bases and J by 2 bases, with 7 bases of the junction left unmatched. From germline, CDR1 is DFQATT and CDR2 SNEGSKA (reference sequence). The CDR3 bases are TGCAGTTATCAGCGGGGGGATACCTACGAGCAGTACTTC. It translates to CSYQRGDTYEQYF.

The CDR3 here is CASSLEAIFGGGAFF. DNA for the CDR3: TGTGCCAGCAGCTTAGAGGCTATCTTTGGGGGTGGCGCTTTCTTT. This chain joins TRBV7-9 and TRBJ1-1; maybe TRBD1 (5 bases). V was pared by 1 base and J by 11 bases, with 20 bases between. CDR1 is SEHNR, CDR2 FQNEAQ, per germline (reference sequence). CDR3 length: 15 amino acids.

This clonotype has a handful of counts. The chain joins TRBV6-6 to TRBJ2-7; 8 positions agree with TRBD1. The CDR3 spans 14 residues. The ends lost 5 bases at V and 5 bases at J; junction bases unmatched: 8. CDR1 is MNHNY, CDR2 SVGAGI, per germline (reference sequence). In DNA form, the CDR3 reads TGTGCCAGCAGTCCGAGACAGGGGCTGAACGAGCAGTACTTC. As protein: CASSPRQGLNEQYF.

This clonotype has more than one count but fewer than ten. The chain carries TRBV5-1 and TRBJ2-4; the match to TRBD2 covers 7 bases. This CDR3 spans 16 amino acids. The J segment lost 5 bases and the V segment lost 0 bases, leaving 8 bases of the junction unmatched. The germline gives CDR1 SGHRS, CDR2 YFSETQ. CDR3 nucleotides: TGCGCCAGCAGCTTGGACGTGCTAGCGGTTGAAAACATTCAGTACTTC. Translation gives CASSLDVLAVENIQYF.

This sequence joins TRBV5-1 and TRBJ2-2, with D unresolved. Germline V gives CDR1 SGHRS, CDR2 YFSETQ. CDR3 size: 15 residues. The germline V and J ends were trimmed by 1 base and 2 bases, with 9 bases remaining between them. CDR3 sequence (DNA): TGCGCCAGCAGCTTGCGCCAGGACAACACCGGGGAGCTGTTTTTT. It yields the protein CASSLRQDNTGELFF.

This clonotype was found a few times. V gene TRBV5-8 combines with J gene TRBJ2-7, with 9 bases matching TRBD2. This CDR3 spans 20 amino acids. Germline loops: CDR1 SGHTS, CDR2 YDEGEE. Germline trimming cut 1 base from V and 5 bases from J; bases unmatched to any gene: 22. CDR3: CASSLLSRALSGSNRDEQYF. The DNA for the CDR3 is TGTGCCAGCAGCTTGCTAAGCAGGGCGCTTAGCGGGAGCAATCGGGACGAGCAGTACTTC.

The chain combines TRBV12-3 or TRBV12-4 with TRBJ2-1; D gene unclear. The CDR3 is made up of 15 amino acids. Trimming stripped 1 base from V and 1 base from J, with 8 bases between. The CDR3 DNA sequence: TGTGCCAGCAGTTTAGACAGTCAGTCCTACAATGAGCAGTTCTTC. The encoded protein is CASSLDSQSYNEQFF.

The chain has TRBV12-3 or TRBV12-4 and TRBJ1-1; D possibly corresponds to TRBD1 (5 bases). The V gene lost 5 bases and the J gene lost 0 bases, with 13 bases spanning the gap. The CDR3 runs to 15 residues. CDR3 bases: TGTGCCAGCAGTCCGCGACAGCGAGTGAACACTGAAGCTTTCTTT. Encoded protein: CASSPRQRVNTEAFF.

This clonotype was detected ten times or more. The chain has TRBV9 and TRBJ2-2; D ambiguous. The CDR3 loop spans 12 amino acids. The germline V gene encodes CDR1 SGDLS and CDR2 YYNGEE. V lost 0 bases and J lost 7, with 4 bases in between. The CDR3 reads CASSVVNGELFF. The CDR3 DNA reads TGTGCCAGCAGCGTAGTCAACGGGGAGCTGTTTTTT.

The chain has TRBV30 and TRBJ2-3, with D tentatively TRBD2 (6 bases). Germline assignment: CDR1 GTSNPN and CDR2 SVGIG (reference sequence). This CDR3 comprises 13 residues. Trimming stripped 8 bases from V and 2 bases from J, with 14 bases between. The CDR3 sequence is CAANGGLTDTQYF. CDR3 sequence (DNA): TGTGCCGCGAACGGGGGACTCACAGATACGCAGTATTTT.

This clonotype was seen a few times. The chain is built from TRBV24-1 and TRBJ2-1; 8 nucleotides align to TRBD1. Germline CDR1 KGHDR, CDR2 SFDVKD. This CDR3 comprises 16 residues. With 6 bases clipped from V and 5 bases from J, the junction kept 11 bases outside the gene matches. CDR3 in amino acids: CATSSLAGGLDNEQFF. The DNA for the CDR3 is TGTGCCACCAGTTCCCTAGCAGGGGGCCTTGACAATGAGCAGTTCTTC.

This clonotype has just a few counts. CDR3 loop: CASSQEGQKSTDTQYF. Here the CDR3 DNA reads TGTGCCAGCAGCCAAGAGGGACAGAAAAGCACAGATACGCAGTATTTT. The V call is TRBV14, the J call TRBJ2-3; 7 bases line up with TRBD1. The germline CDR1 and CDR2 sequences are SGHDN and FVKESK. The J segment lost 0 bases and the V segment lost 0 bases, leaving 3 bases of the junction unmatched. CDR3 size: 16 residues.

This chain joins TRBV20-1 and TRBJ2-1; 10 bases match TRBD2. CDR3 length: 16 residues. CDR1 is DFQATT, CDR2 SNEGSKA, per germline (reference sequence). The ends lost 3 bases at V and 8 bases at J; junction bases unmatched: 13. CDR3 DNA: TGCAGTGCTAGGGGAAGCTCTAGCGGGAGATTCGATGAGCAGTTCTTC. As protein: CSARGSSSGRFDEQFF.